The present entry profiles one T cell receptor beta chain with its context. Its antigen has not been determined. No base-level quality is on record; no much larger clone is a single base apart. The data originate from a study of tumor-infiltrating lymphocytes in localized non-small cell lung cancer (dated by TCRdb to 2020 to 2023). As for the study more broadly: Several histologies were represented in the cohort, which also included both smokers and never-smokers as well as patients whose samples were collected after neoadjuvant chemotherapy. From each patient came resected tumor tissue plus uninvolved lung tissue from that same patient, and the uninvolved lung tissue was described as non-adjacent to the tumor. TCR sequencing was one of several integrated assays, alongside flow cytometry, multiplex immunofluorescence, RNA-seq, exome sequencing and proteomics, applied to the same patients. The overall ICON cohort comprised over 140 surgical patients with localized non-small cell lung cancer whose tumors were resected. A total of around 50 patients were part of the paired comparison of immunoSEQ T-cell fraction between tumor and uninvolved lung.

The immunoSEQ assay used for TCR sequencing gave the T-cell fraction in both tumor and uninvolved lung tissue. As for the authors' bioinformatics: For survival analysis, patients were split into high (upper tertile) and low (lower two tertiles) T-cell fraction groups and compared by log-rank test. Paired tumor versus uninvolved lung differences in T-cell fraction were tested with a signed-rank test. Sourced from immuneACCESS, this table was stored by TCRdb with only in-frame sequences that have V and J called. A share of the clones is absent; for the studies checked, an unresolved V gene accounts for under half, and the remainder has no known explanation. V, J and clone size are taken as reported in that table, and D and trimming were inferred from the DNA itself. Here the sample has about 5,800 clones; approximately 72% occur a single time. More than 13% of the sample is held by the ten biggest clonotypes.

The study at large found these results: Assay coverage varied across patients depending on available tissue quantity, so only a subset of the cohort had TCR sequencing. Consistent with immunofluorescence CD3 counts, TCRbeta sequencing supported greater T cell infiltration in tumors than in uninvolved lung tissue. No difference in TCR-derived T-cell fraction was observed between the flow cytometry-defined immunotypes IM1 (good prognosis) and IM2 (poor prognosis). Different pieces of the same tissue were used for different assays, so technical variation could not be separated from intratumor heterogeneity.

Taken from cysteine to phenylalanine, the CDR3 has 14 residues. The kept DNA is CDR3 alone, 42 bases in frame from the first base. Trimming removed 1 base from V and 3 bases from J; the gene matches leave 1 base unexplained. CDR1 ENHRY and CDR2 SYGVKD were looked up in the germline V gene. Enrollment in ICON was initiated in 2016, and the last patient was enrolled in 2018. A subcohort of some 77 patients provided fresh tumor and matched uninvolved tissue for in-depth immune analyses, with TCR sequencing among those analyses. DNA for TCR sequencing was isolated from bulk tissue, and no cell sorting was done.

This chain is built from TRBV10-3 and TRBJ1-1, and 8 bases in between align with TRBD1. Sequenced sample: uninvolved lung tissue not adjacent to the tumor. The receptor was derived from a human donor with non-small cell lung cancer. The DNA is TGTGCCATCAGTGAGTACAGGGGGGACACTGAAGCTTTCTTT. Translation gives CAISEYRGDTEAFF.